This TCR beta chain was identified during a study of shared clonotypes between healthy human individuals. The CDR3 spans 15 residues. Trimming took 2 bases from V and 1 from J; bases not matched to a gene: 3. Germline-derived CDR1 and CDR2 are SGHRS and YFSETQ. The data were produced by immunoSEQ multiplex PCR, yet TCRdb's version contains in-frame clones alone and is incomplete. This table holds around 700,000 clones, around 78% found once. Comment on this clone: Antigen specificity is unknown. Other DNA sequences from this sample encode an identical CDR3 as well.

The study drew all its donors from Caucasian adults living in Nashville, Tennessee. Partitioning of CD4+ cells yielded a CD45RA+ naive subset and a CD45RA-negative memory subset. Study findings and constraints: As a rule, naive subsets had a larger estimated richness than memory subsets. Generation probability values for non-shared clonotypes were lower than those for clonotypes shared by all four donors.

The receptor was isolated from a woman under 40 in good health. The chain is built from TRBV5-1 and TRBJ2-1; TRBD2 aligns across 7 bases. The sample comprised memory CD4+ T cells sorted from blood. Subset specified: CD45RA-negative fraction. The CDR3 coding sequence is TGCGCCAGCAGCTTAAGTAGCGGGTCCTACAATGAGCAGTTCTTC. Protein: CASSLSSGSYNEQFF.